This note documents a single T cell receptor beta chain sequence. The same CDR3 also results from other DNA sequences found in this sample. This sample is part of a study of blood T cell repertoires in COVID-19. Study-level information: The samples span acute and convalescent COVID-19 from the United States, Italy and Spain. The analysed material was cDNA or gDNA that came from T cells, B-cell-depleted T cells, or PBMCs.

Deletions cut 1 base from V and 7 bases from J, with 5 bases between. The germline V gene encodes CDR1 SGHDT and CDR2 YYEEEE. The CDR3 totals 11 residues. Under the authors' procedure: Amplifying reference gene primers gave estimates of nucleated cell counts. Repertoires were generated with immunoSEQ multiplex PCR, while TCRdb's copy carries only in-frame clones and drops some. Clone size and V and J calls were adopted from that table, with D and trimming inferred from the DNA. There are approximately 76,000 clones in the sample; more than 80% occur only once, and 35% lies in the top ten. Sequencing input: peripheral blood. The chain is built from TRBV5-6 and TRBJ1-2; D ambiguous. The receptor was isolated from a woman aged 80 or older with active or convalescent COVID-19. This CDR3 is CASSLSGGYTF. The CDR3 DNA follows: TGTGCCAGCAGCTTGTCGGGTGGCTACACCTTC.